This T cell receptor beta chain is from a study of T cell responses to AZD1222 COVID-19 vaccine. Libraries were prepared by immunoSEQ multiplex PCR; TCRdb keeps only in-frame clonotypes and omits some of them. The sample records about 120,000 clones, about 85% being singletons. Per the germline V gene, CDR1 is LNHDA and CDR2 is SQIVND (reference sequence). CDR3 size: 16 residues. Trimming at V came to 5 bases and at J to 5 bases, leaving 15 bases not matched to a gene. Details on this clone: Its antigen is unknown.

General study findings and limits: Within unmutated variant regions lay the reported targets of nearly half of spike-specific TCRs. Once two AZD1222 doses were given, Spike-specific TCR breadth and depth went up. Sampled repertoires all dated from after the peak T cell response. A mostly white British donor set with more females was recruited, and clonal diversity was possibly underestimated.

The sample in question was peripheral blood, obtained on day 0 of AZD1222 vaccination. This chain uses TRBV19 with TRBJ2-7, with 7 bases that match TRBD1. This TCR came from an adult in good health. CDR3 sequence: CASSADRQGRKDEQYF. CDR3 bases: TGTGCCAGTAGTGCCGACAGACAGGGAAGAAAGGACGAGCAGTACTTC.